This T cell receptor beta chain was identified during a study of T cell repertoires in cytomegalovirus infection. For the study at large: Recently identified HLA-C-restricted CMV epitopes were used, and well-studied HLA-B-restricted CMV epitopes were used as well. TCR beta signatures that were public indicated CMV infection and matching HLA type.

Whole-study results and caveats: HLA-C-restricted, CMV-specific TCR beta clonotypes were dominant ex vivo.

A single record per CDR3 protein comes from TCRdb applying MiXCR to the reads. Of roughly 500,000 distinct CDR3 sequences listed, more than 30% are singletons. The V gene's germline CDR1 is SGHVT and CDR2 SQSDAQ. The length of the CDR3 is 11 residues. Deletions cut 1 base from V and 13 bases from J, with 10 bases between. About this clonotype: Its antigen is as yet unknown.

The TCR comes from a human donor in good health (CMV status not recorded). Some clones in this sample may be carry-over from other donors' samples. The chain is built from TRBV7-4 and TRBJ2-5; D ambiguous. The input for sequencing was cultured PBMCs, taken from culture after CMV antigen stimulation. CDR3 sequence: CASSLDQRRYF. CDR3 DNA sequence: TGTGCCAGCAGCTTAGACCAGAGAAGGTACTTC.